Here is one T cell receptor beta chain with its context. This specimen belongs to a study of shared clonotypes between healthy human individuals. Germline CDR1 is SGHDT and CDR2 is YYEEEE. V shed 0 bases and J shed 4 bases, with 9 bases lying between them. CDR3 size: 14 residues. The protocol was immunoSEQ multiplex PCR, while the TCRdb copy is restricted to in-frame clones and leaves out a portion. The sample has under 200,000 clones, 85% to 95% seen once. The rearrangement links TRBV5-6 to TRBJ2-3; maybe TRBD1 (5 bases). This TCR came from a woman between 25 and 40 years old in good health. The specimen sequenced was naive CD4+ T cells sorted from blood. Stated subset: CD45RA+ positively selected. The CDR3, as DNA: TGTGCCAGCAGCTTGGGAACAGGCCCAGATACGCAGTATTTT. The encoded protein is CASSLGTGPDTQYF.